Presented here are 15 T cell receptor beta chains from one specimen sequenced in a study of T-cell reconstitution after alpha-beta-depleted transplantation in children. A TCRbeta library incorporating unique molecular identifiers was prepared. TCRdb reprocessed the PCR reads with MiXCR, giving one entry per CDR3 protein. The sample consists of around 270,000 distinct CDR3 sequences, about 9.5% of them appearing once. Sequenced material: PBMCs, taken before TCRalphabeta/CD19-depleted stem cell transplant. These receptors came from a boy in the first two years of life with acute myeloid leukemia, due to receive a stem cell transplant.

This clonotype came up many times. The chain recombines TRBV5-5 with TRBJ2-3, with D possibly TRBD2 on 6 matching bases. The CDR3 length is 16 residues. Germline V CDR1 and CDR2: SGHKS, YYEKEE (reference sequence). V shed 2 bases and J shed 1 base, with 14 bases lying between them. The CDR3 sequence: CASSFGIGGGTDTQYF. The CDR3 bases are TGTGCCAGCAGCTTTGGGATCGGGGGAGGCACAGATACGCAGTATTTT.

The chain is built from TRBV9 and TRBJ2-5, with D perhaps matching TRBD1 or TRBD2 (6 bases each). The CDR3 is 14 residues long. V lost 3 bases to trimming and J lost 1 base, with 10 bases between them. Germline CDR1 and CDR2: SGDLS and YYNGEE. CDR3 loop: CASSGGAIQETQYF. Written as DNA, the CDR3 is TGTGCCAGCAGCGGGGGGGCGATCCAAGAGACCCAGTACTTC.

This clonotype has at least ten counts. The chain is built from TRBV6-1 and TRBJ1-4, with D possibly being TRBD1 (5 bases). The CDR3 runs to 13 residues. V was cut by 5 bases and J by 8 bases, with 12 bases left in between. Germline loops: CDR1 MNHNS, CDR2 SASEGT. CDR3 nucleotides: TGTGCCAGCAGTAGGGGAGAAGGGGAAAAACTGTTTTTT. It codes for CASSRGEGEKLFF.

This clonotype has ten or more counts. The V and J genes are TRBV15 and TRBJ2-3; TRBD2 agrees at 8 bases. V was pared by 11 bases and J by 1 base, with 5 bases of the junction left unmatched. The CDR3 extends over 13 amino acids. Germline values: CDR1 LNHNV, CDR2 YYDKDF (reference sequence). The CDR3 is CAARAGGTDTQYF. The CDR3 region has the DNA TGTGCCGCGCGAGCGGGAGGCACAGATACGCAGTATTTT.

This clonotype was counted between two and nine times. The chain employs TRBV7-3 and TRBJ2-1, with 9 bases matching TRBD2. Germline V CDR1 and CDR2: SGHTA, FQGTGA. After removal of 3 bases from V and 2 bases from J, the junction contained 2 bases not matched to a gene. The CDR3 contains 15 residues. The CDR3 here is CASSFGTSPYNEQFF. The DNA for the CDR3 is TGTGCCAGCAGCTTCGGGACTAGCCCCTACAATGAGCAGTTCTTC.

In this sample, this clonotype turned up many times. The V call is TRBV5-1, the J call TRBJ2-2; 9 positions agree with TRBD1. V dropped 3 bases and J dropped 6; count of bases not matched to a gene: 3. The length of the CDR3 is 14 residues. Germline V gene data show CDR1 as SGHRS and CDR2 as YFSETQ. The CDR3 protein is CASSSGQGAGELFF. CDR3 in DNA: TGCGCCAGCAGCTCGGGACAGGGTGCCGGGGAGCTGTTTTTT.

Comment on this clonotype: A much larger clone differs by one base, so this may be a read error. This CDR3 is missing its conserved last phenylalanine or tryptophan, likely due to a read error. This sequence joins TRBV5-6 and TRBJ2-5; D is unresolved. This CDR3 contains 13 residues. Germline lookup yields CDR1 SGHDT and CDR2 YYEEEE. The germline V and J ends were trimmed by 0 bases and 1 base, with 4 bases remaining between them. The DNA of the CDR3 is TGTGCCAGCAGCTTGGACATCCAAGAGACCCAGTACTGC. This gives the protein CASSLDIQETQYC.

This sequence joins TRBV20-1 and TRBJ2-1; D is ambiguous. Per the germline V gene, CDR1 is DFQATT and CDR2 is SNEGSKA (reference sequence). The CDR3 runs to 14 residues. With 4 bases removed from V and 2 bases from J, the gap between germline ends came to 12 bases. The CDR3, as DNA: TGCAGTGCTAACCCAAGGGAAACCTACAATGAGCAGTTCTTC. It is translated as CSANPRETYNEQFF.

This clonotype was seen many times. The CDR3 coding sequence is TGTGCCAGCAGCTTGGACTTTTACGAGCAGTACTTC. Its translation is CASSLDFYEQYF. This chain links TRBV5-5 with TRBJ2-7; D ambiguous. This CDR3 has 12 residues. Between the trimmed V and J ends, which lost 0 bases and 4 bases, there was a span of 5 bases. The germline V gene has CDR1 SGHKS and CDR2 YYEKEE (reference sequence).

This clonotype was counted many times. V gene TRBV25-1 combines with J gene TRBJ2-5, with 7 bases that match TRBD1. V was pared by 3 bases and J by 2 bases, with 3 bases of the junction left unmatched. Germline values: CDR1 MGHDK, CDR2 SYGVNS. The length of the CDR3 is 14 residues. The CDR3 DNA reads TGTGCCAGCAGTGAGACAGGGTTTCAAGAGACCCAGTACTTC. Translated, it gives CASSETGFQETQYF.

This clonotype was seen at least ten times. The gene calls are TRBV7-9 and TRBJ1-6, with 7 positions matching TRBD1. Unmatched junction bases numbered 16, after V lost 8 bases and J lost 6 bases. The CDR3 loop spans 17 amino acids. Per the germline V gene, CDR1 is SEHNR and CDR2 is FQNEAQ (reference sequence). The CDR3 DNA reads as TGTGCCAGCCAGAAAGGACAGGAGACCTGGAGTAATTCACCCCTCCACTTT. Its protein is CASQKGQETWSNSPLHF. Together with reference TRBV7-9 and TRBJ1-6, the CDR3 gives the full variable domain: DTGVSQNPRHKITKRGQNVTFRCDPISEHNRLYWYRQTLGQGPEFLTYFQNEAQLEKSRLLSDRFSAERPKGSFSTLEIQRTEQGDSAMYLCASQKGQETWSNSPLHFGNGTRLTVT.

This clonotype was picked up many times. The CDR3 DNA is TGTGCCAGCAGCAACCGACTAGCGGGAGGGGAGACCCAGTACTTC. Its protein product is CASSNRLAGGETQYF. The rearrangement joins TRBV7-9 to TRBJ2-5; 14 nucleotides match TRBD2. The V gene's germline CDR1 is SEHNR and CDR2 FQNEAQ (reference sequence). V lost 5 bases and J lost 5; bases outside the gene matches: 4. CDR3 length equals 15 residues.

This clonotype came up many times. V gene TRBV28 combines with J gene TRBJ1-5, with D hard to call. The CDR3 spans 12 residues. V was pared by 5 bases and J by 6 bases, with 8 bases between. Germline V gene sequence: CDR1 MDHEN, CDR2 SYDVKM. CDR3 coding DNA: TGTGCCAGCAGTCGGGGTAGTCAGCCCCAGCATTTT. Its protein product is CASSRGSQPQHF.

This clonotype was observed a few times. V usage is TRBV3-1 and J usage is TRBJ2-7; a possible D gene is TRBD2 (6 bases). The CDR3 has 15 residues. Germline lookup yields CDR1 LGHDT and CDR2 YNNKEL (reference sequence). V lost 1 base to trimming and J lost 2 bases, with 12 bases between them. The CDR3 here is CASSQVAGSPYEQYF. In DNA, the CDR3 is TGTGCCAGCAGCCAAGTGGCGGGGAGTCCCTACGAGCAGTACTTC.

The V call is TRBV20-1, the J call TRBJ1-2; no firm D call. Deletions cut 0 bases from V and 8 bases from J, with 13 bases between. This CDR3 comprises 13 residues. Germline CDR1 reads DFQATT; CDR2 reads SNEGSKA (reference sequence). This CDR3 is CSARERIGGGYTF. CDR3 DNA sequence: TGCAGTGCTAGAGAAAGGATTGGTGGGGGCTACACCTTC.